The rows below give T cell receptor beta chains drawn from one sample of a study of shared clonotypes between healthy human individuals. Only in-frame clones appear in the TCRdb table, and some are missing; sequencing was by immunoSEQ multiplex PCR. The repertoire holds 950,000 to 1,300,000 clones, under 80% seen once, with approximately 1.5% in the top ten. The source material was memory CD4+ T cells sorted from blood. All receptors derive from a young man in good health. The CDR3 runs from the conserved cysteine through the conserved F or W. The D gene is left open where the match is weak. Clone sizes are given selectively: once, few, many, or a class where the clone is expanded.

clone size: .; V gene: TRBV27; J gene: TRBJ2-7; D gene: .; CDR3 protein: CASSLQGIASYEQYF; CDR3 DNA: TGTGCCAGCAGTTTACAGGGGATAGCGTCCTACGAGCAGTACTTC
clone size: .; V gene: TRBV4-3; J gene: TRBJ1-2; D gene: TRBD1; CDR3 protein: CASSAQTGANYGYTF; CDR3 DNA: TGCGCCAGCAGCGCCCAGACAGGGGCTAACTATGGCTACACCTTC
clone size: once; V gene: TRBV6-1; J gene: TRBJ1-4; D gene: TRBD1; CDR3 protein: CASTPRQGSNEKLFF; CDR3 DNA: TGTGCCAGCACCCCCCGACAGGGTTCTAATGAAAAACTGTTTTTT
clone size: few; V gene: TRBV19; J gene: TRBJ2-1; D gene: .; CDR3 protein: CASSTQGDEQFF; CDR3 DNA: TGTGCCAGTAGTACCCAAGGGGATGAGCAGTTCTTC
clone size: .; V gene: TRBV5-1; J gene: TRBJ2-7; D gene: .; CDR3 protein: CASSLDGGIASYEQYF; CDR3 DNA: TGCGCCAGCAGCTTGGATGGGGGGATCGCTTCTTACGAGCAGTACTTC
clone size: .; V gene: TRBV6-6; J gene: TRBJ1-2; D gene: .; CDR3 protein: CASEGKQLANYGYTF; CDR3 DNA: TGTGCCAGCGAAGGAAAACAGCTTGCTAACTATGGCTACACCTTC
clone size: .; V gene: TRBV5-4; J gene: TRBJ2-5; D gene: TRBD2; CDR3 protein: CASSSPTSGQETQYF; CDR3 DNA: TGTGCCAGCAGCTCCCCCACTAGCGGCCAAGAGACCCAGTACTTC
clone size: .; V gene: TRBV7-2; J gene: TRBJ2-5; D gene: TRBD1; CDR3 protein: CASSPSGQGGETQYF; CDR3 DNA: TGTGCCAGCAGCCCCTCGGGACAGGGAGGAGAGACCCAGTACTTC
clone size: .; V gene: TRBV5-1; J gene: TRBJ2-1; D gene: .; CDR3 protein: CASSFRVSDSYNEQFF; CDR3 DNA: TGCGCCAGCAGCTTTAGGGTTTCGGACTCCTACAATGAGCAGTTCTTC
clone size: .; V gene: TRBV28; J gene: TRBJ2-7; D gene: .; CDR3 protein: CASSLRQEYSYEQYF; CDR3 DNA: TGTGCCAGCAGTTTAAGGCAGGAGTACTCCTACGAGCAGTACTTC
clone size: .; V gene: TRBV5-4; J gene: TRBJ2-7; D gene: .; CDR3 protein: CASSLQSSYEQYF; CDR3 DNA: TGTGCCAGCAGCTTACAATCTTCTTACGAGCAGTACTTC
clone size: .; V gene: TRBV6-1; J gene: TRBJ1-5; D gene: .; CDR3 protein: CASAPRGADQPQHF; CDR3 DNA: TGTGCCAGCGCCCCAAGGGGGGCAGATCAGCCCCAGCATTTT
clone size: .; V gene: TRBV5-5; J gene: TRBJ2-7; D gene: TRBD1; CDR3 protein: CASSPPGQATYEQYF; CDR3 DNA: TGTGCCAGCAGCCCACCGGGACAGGCGACCTACGAGCAGTACTTC
clone size: .; V gene: TRBV4-1; J gene: TRBJ1-6; D gene: .; CDR3 protein: CASSQDPSAVWGVLHF; CDR3 DNA: TGCGCCAGCAGCCAAGATCCGTCGGCTGTATGGGGAGTGCTCCACTTT
clone size: .; V gene: TRBV27; J gene: TRBJ1-1; D gene: .; CDR3 protein: CASSLSIRAGRTEAFF; CDR3 DNA: TGTGCCAGCAGTTTATCGATTCGGGCGGGGAGGACTGAAGCTTTCTTT
clone size: .; V gene: TRBV11-2; J gene: TRBJ1-1; D gene: .; CDR3 protein: CASSLTQGGRGTEAFF; CDR3 DNA: TGTGCCAGCAGCCTAACACAGGGAGGGCGAGGCACTGAAGCTTTCTTT
clone size: once; V gene: TRBV13; J gene: TRBJ2-5; D gene: .; CDR3 protein: CASSLARVEETQYF; CDR3 DNA: TGTGCCAGCAGCTTAGCCAGGGTAGAGGAGACCCAGTACTTC
clone size: .; V gene: TRBV15; J gene: TRBJ2-7; D gene: .; CDR3 protein: CATSRHTSSYEQYF; CDR3 DNA: TGTGCCACCAGCAGACATACGAGCTCCTACGAGCAGTACTTC
clone size: few; V gene: TRBV6-5; J gene: TRBJ1-1; D gene: .; CDR3 protein: CASSRAIGAEAFF; CDR3 DNA: TGTGCCAGCAGTCGGGCCATCGGGGCTGAAGCTTTCTTT
clone size: .; V gene: TRBV27; J gene: TRBJ1-1; D gene: TRBD1; CDR3 protein: CASSSRQGIGTEAFF; CDR3 DNA: TGTGCCAGCAGTTCCCGACAGGGGATTGGAACTGAAGCTTTCTTT
clone size: .; V gene: TRBV9; J gene: TRBJ2-1; D gene: TRBD1; CDR3 protein: CASSSTGTGGWDEQFF; CDR3 DNA: TGTGCCAGCAGCTCAACCGGGACAGGGGGCTGGGATGAGCAGTTCTTC
clone size: .; V gene: TRBV15; J gene: TRBJ2-1; D gene: .; CDR3 protein: CATSRDAGGSYNEQFF; CDR3 DNA: TGTGCCACCAGCAGAGATGCCGGGGGCTCCTACAATGAGCAGTTCTTC
clone size: .; V gene: TRBV30; J gene: TRBJ2-5; D gene: TRBD2; CDR3 protein: CAWRTSGSGETQYF; CDR3 DNA: TGTGCCTGGAGGACTAGCGGGAGTGGAGAGACCCAGTACTTC
clone size: .; V gene: TRBV25-1; J gene: TRBJ2-1; D gene: TRBD2; CDR3 protein: CASERERNEQFF; CDR3 DNA: TGTGCCAGTGAGCGGGAGAGGAATGAGCAGTTCTTC
clone size: .; V gene: TRBV29-1; J gene: TRBJ1-1; D gene: .; CDR3 protein: CSSQGNTEAFF; CDR3 DNA: TGCAGCTCACAGGGAAATACTGAAGCTTTCTTT
clone size: .; V gene: TRBV5-1; J gene: TRBJ2-5; D gene: .; CDR3 protein: CASSQSGGRGETQYF; CDR3 DNA: TGCGCCAGCAGCCAATCCGGGGGGCGCGGAGAGACCCAGTACTTC
clone size: .; V gene: TRBV19; J gene: TRBJ2-6; D gene: .; CDR3 protein: CASSSWDSGANVLTF; CDR3 DNA: TGTGCCAGTAGTAGCTGGGATTCTGGGGCCAACGTCCTGACTTTC
clone size: few; V gene: TRBV19; J gene: TRBJ2-4; D gene: .; CDR3 protein: CASSITELNIQYF; CDR3 DNA: TGTGCCAGTAGTATCACAGAGCTAAACATTCAGTACTTC
clone size: few; V gene: TRBV6-5; J gene: TRBJ1-1; D gene: .; CDR3 protein: CASSWTENTEAFF; CDR3 DNA: TGTGCCAGCAGTTGGACAGAGAACACTGAAGCTTTCTTT